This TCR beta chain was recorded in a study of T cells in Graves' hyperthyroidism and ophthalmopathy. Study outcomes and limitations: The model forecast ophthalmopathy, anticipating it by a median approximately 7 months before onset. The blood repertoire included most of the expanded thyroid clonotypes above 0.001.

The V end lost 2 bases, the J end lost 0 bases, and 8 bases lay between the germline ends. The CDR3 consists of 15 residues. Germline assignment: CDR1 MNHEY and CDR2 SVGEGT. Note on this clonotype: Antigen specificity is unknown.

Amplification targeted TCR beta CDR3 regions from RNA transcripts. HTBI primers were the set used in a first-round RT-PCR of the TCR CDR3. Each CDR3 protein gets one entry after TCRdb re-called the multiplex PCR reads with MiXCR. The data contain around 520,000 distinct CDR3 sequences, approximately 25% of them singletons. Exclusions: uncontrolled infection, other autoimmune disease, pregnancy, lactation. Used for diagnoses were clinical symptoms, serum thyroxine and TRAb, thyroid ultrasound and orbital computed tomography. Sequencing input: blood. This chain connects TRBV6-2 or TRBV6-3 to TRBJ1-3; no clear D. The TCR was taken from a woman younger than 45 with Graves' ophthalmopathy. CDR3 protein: CASSYTPNSGNTIYF. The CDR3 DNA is TGTGCCAGCAGTTACACGCCAAACTCTGGAAACACCATATATTTT.